The 9 T cell receptor beta chains given below trace back to one sample, sequenced in a study of blood T cell repertoires in COVID-19 (dated by TCRdb to 2019 to 2021). The library came from the immunoSEQ multiplex PCR assay. What TCRdb holds here is the immuneACCESS table cut down to in-frame rearrangements. Part of the clones is not present; checked against another copy, under half of the missing clones reflect an unresolved V gene, and the others are unexplained. The sample table contains 300,000 to 400,000 clones; only one count was recorded for approximately 86% of them. In total, the top ten clones hold roughly a tenth of the sample. Sequencing was done on a sample of peripheral blood. These receptors all stem from a young man with COVID-19, enrolled during active disease.

The sample holds one count of this clone. The V and J genes are TRBV27 and TRBJ2-7; maybe TRBD2 (6 bases). CDR3 size: 14 residues. Germline V gene sequence: CDR1 MNHEY, CDR2 SMNVEV (reference sequence). The V gene lost 2 bases and the J gene lost 5 bases, with 13 bases spanning the gap. CDR3 amino acids: CASSLMRGKDEQYF. The CDR3, as DNA: TGTGCCAGCAGTTTAATGCGGGGAAAGGACGAGCAGTACTTC.

The chain couples TRBV19 to TRBJ2-7, with D tentatively TRBD2 (6 bases). Trimming removed 5 bases at V and 2 bases at J, with 13 bases between. Germline CDR1 LNHDA, CDR2 SQIVND (reference sequence). The CDR3 sequence is 14 residues long. CDR3 in amino acids: CASSRTSTTYEQYF. In DNA form, the CDR3 reads TGTGCCAGTAGTCGCACTAGCACTACCTACGAGCAGTACTTC.

The V call is TRBV7-3, the J call TRBJ1-4, with unresolved D. The CDR3 spans 16 residues. The germline gives CDR1 SGHTA, CDR2 FQGTGA. Trimming stripped 5 bases from V and 5 bases from J, with 18 bases between. The CDR3 nucleotides read TGTGCCAGCAGCAGTAAGGTGGCGGGCCCGAATGAAAAACTGTTTTTT. It encodes CASSSKVAGPNEKLFF.

The V and J genes are TRBV7-9 and TRBJ2-1; 9 positions agree with TRBD1. The CDR3 contains 16 residues. The V gene's germline CDR1 is SEHNR and CDR2 FQNEAQ (reference sequence). Trimming removed 0 bases from V and 6 bases from J; junction bases left unmatched: 6. This chain's CDR3 is CASSLARTGAGNEQFF. In nucleotides, the CDR3 is TGTGCCAGCAGCTTAGCGCGGACAGGGGCAGGCAATGAGCAGTTCTTC.

The CDR3 here is CASSQDLSGARGYTF. The CDR3 DNA follows: TGTGCCAGCAGCCAAGACCTCAGCGGTGCTCGGGGCTACACCTTC. The gene calls are TRBV14 and TRBJ1-2; no definite D call. There are 15 residues in the CDR3. V was pared by 0 bases and J by 8 bases, with 16 bases between. Germline V gives CDR1 SGHDN, CDR2 FVKESK.

This sequence joins TRBV7-2 and TRBJ1-2; 11 bases match TRBD1. CDR1 SGHTA and CDR2 FQGNSA come from the germline V gene. V shed 5 bases and J 4 bases; nucleotides not matched to a gene: 3. This CDR3 is built from 14 residues. CDR3 in DNA: TGTGCCAGCAGCGTCGGACAGGGGGCCTATGGCTACACCTTC. Protein product: CASSVGQGAYGYTF.

V usage is TRBV4-3 and J usage is TRBJ1-1; perhaps TRBD1 as D (6 bases). The CDR3 extends over 16 amino acids. V was clipped by 4 bases and J by 5 bases, with 20 bases between them. Looked up from germline, CDR1 is LGHNA and CDR2 is YSLEER. The CDR3 spells CASSLSPGAGGTEAFF. The CDR3 region has the DNA TGCGCCAGCAGCCTAAGTCCAGGGGCTGGAGGAACTGAAGCTTTCTTT.

This clone was seen more than once but under ten times. The V gene is TRBV7-2, the J gene TRBJ2-1; tentatively, D is TRBD1 (7 bases). Germline loops: CDR1 SGHTA, CDR2 FQGNSA. Trimming took off 5 bases at V and 6 bases at J, with 17 bases between the two ends. CDR3 length equals 15 residues. The CDR3 DNA is TGTGCCAGCAGCCTACTTCGACAGGGAGGCAATGAGCAGTTCTTC. It encodes CASSLLRQGGNEQFF.

CDR3 protein: CASPPGTDFPFNQPQHF. Written as DNA, the CDR3 is TGTGCCAGTCCCCCCGGGACAGACTTCCCCTTCAATCAGCCCCAGCATTTT. The gene calls are TRBV6-4 and TRBJ1-5, with TRBD1 matching 7 bases. This CDR3 contains 17 residues. J gave up 3 bases and V 9 bases, and 17 bases lay outside the gene matches. CDR1 and CDR2 from the germline V gene are MRHNA and SNTAGT.